The 9 T cell receptor beta chains given below trace back to one sample, sequenced in a study of T cell repertoires in cytomegalovirus infection. A single record per CDR3 protein comes from TCRdb applying MiXCR to the reads. The sample lists 450,000 to 550,000 distinct CDR3 sequences, 15% to 20% seen once, with roughly a quarter in the top ten. Sample: CD8+ T cells from PBMCs. The origin of the receptors is a human donor in good health (CMV status not recorded). Some clones in this sample may be carry-over from other donors' samples.

The chain employs TRBV4-2 and TRBJ2-3, with D perhaps TRBD1 (6 bases). Trimming cost V 5 bases and J 4 bases, with 7 bases left between them. The CDR3 consists of 12 residues. In germline, CDR1 is LGHNA, CDR2 YNFKEQ. The CDR3: CASSTGSDTQYF. As DNA, the CDR3 is TGTGCCAGCAGCACAGGGTCAGATACGCAGTATTTT.

The chain combines TRBV5-4 with TRBJ2-1; 10 nucleotides agree with TRBD2. V was pared by 3 bases and J by 7 bases, with 13 bases of the junction left unmatched. Germline CDR1 reads SGHNT; CDR2 reads YYREEE (reference sequence). The CDR3 consists of 17 residues. This CDR3 reads CASSSIPSAGGPNEQFF. The CDR3 bases are TGTGCCAGCAGCTCCATTCCTTCAGCGGGAGGGCCAAATGAGCAGTTCTTC.

This clonotype has ten or more counts. This rearrangement joins TRBV19 to TRBJ1-5; no clear D. V was cut by 4 bases and J by 5 bases, with 15 bases left in between. This CDR3 spans 15 amino acids. Germline loops: CDR1 LNHDA, CDR2 SQIVND (reference sequence). CDR3 in amino acids: CASSNPGGRDQPQHF. CDR3 coding DNA: TGTGCCAGTAGTAACCCCGGTGGAAGGGATCAGCCCCAGCATTTT.

This clonotype was detected many times. DNA of the CDR3: TGTGCCAGCAGTTTTTGGGACAGAAATAGCAATCAGCCCCAGCATTTT. Protein: CASSFWDRNSNQPQHF. V is TRBV28 and J is TRBJ1-5; 7 nucleotides match TRBD1. Trimming at V came to 3 bases and at J to 0 bases, leaving 5 bases not matched to a gene. This CDR3 has 16 residues. CDR1 and CDR2 from the germline V gene are MDHEN and SYDVKM. Using reference TRBV28 and TRBJ1-5 for the parts outside the CDR3, the full variable domain is DVKVTQSSRYLVKRTGEKVFLECVQDMDHENMFWYRQDPGLGLRLIYFSYDVKMKEKGDIPEGYSVSREKKERFSLILESASTNQTSMYLCASSFWDRNSNQPQHFGDGTRLSIL.

The gene calls are TRBV6-1 and TRBJ1-5; no clear D. Germline CDR1 MNHNS, CDR2 SASEGT. Trimming stripped 7 bases from V and 8 bases from J, with 15 bases between. The CDR3 contains 13 residues. CDR3 sequence: CASKTTPREPQHF. CDR3 coding DNA: TGTGCCAGCAAGACCACCCCCAGAGAGCCCCAGCATTTT.

This clonotype was counted a few times. J is TRBJ1-3 and V is TRBV19; 8 positions agree with TRBD1. This CDR3 contains 17 residues. The V gene's germline CDR1 is LNHDA and CDR2 SQIVND (reference sequence). The V gene end was trimmed by 3 bases and the J gene end by 0 bases; junction bases not matched to a gene: 7. The CDR3: CASSIDRQGTSGNTIYF. The DNA of the CDR3 is TGTGCCAGTAGTATTGATCGACAGGGGACCTCTGGAAACACCATATATTTT.

V and J are TRBV27 and TRBJ2-1; tentative D call: TRBD2 (6 bases). The CDR3 has 11 amino acids. CDR1 is MNHEY and CDR2 is SMNVEV in the germline V gene (reference sequence). The DNA of the CDR3 is TGTGCAAGTGGGAGGAACAATGAGCAGTTCTTC. Translated, it gives CASGRNNEQFF.

The sample holds many counts of this clonotype. The chain is built from TRBV28 and TRBJ2-7, with 10 bases fitting TRBD1. CDR1 and CDR2 (germline): MDHEN, SYDVKM. The CDR3 has 16 amino acids. The V and J ends lost 3 bases and 6 bases, in that order; junction bases with no gene match: 11. The CDR3 DNA reads TGTGCCAGCAGTTTTGCCGGACAGGGGGTGGGGGCCGAGCAGTACTTC. Protein: CASSFAGQGVGAEQYF.

This clonotype was seen a handful of times. The CDR3 DNA reads as TGCGCCAGCAGCTTGGCGAACGGACGGACCTACGAGCAGTACTTC. It is translated as CASSLANGRTYEQYF. The chain employs TRBV5-1 and TRBJ2-7; D gene uncertain. This CDR3 contains 15 residues. Germline CDR1 is SGHRS and CDR2 is YFSETQ. V was clipped by 0 bases and J by 2 bases, with 12 bases between them.